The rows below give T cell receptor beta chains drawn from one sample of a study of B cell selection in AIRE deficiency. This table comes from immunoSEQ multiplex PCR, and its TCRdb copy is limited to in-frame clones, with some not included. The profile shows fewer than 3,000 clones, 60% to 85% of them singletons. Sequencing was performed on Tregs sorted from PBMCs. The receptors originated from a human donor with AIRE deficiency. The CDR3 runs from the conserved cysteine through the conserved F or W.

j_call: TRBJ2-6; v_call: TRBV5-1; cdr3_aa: CASGGQGAFGANVLTF
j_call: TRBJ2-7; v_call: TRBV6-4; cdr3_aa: CASSDSEGPYEQYF
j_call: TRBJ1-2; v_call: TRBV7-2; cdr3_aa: CASSLSFPGYGYTF
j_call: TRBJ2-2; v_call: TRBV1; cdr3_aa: CTSSPVDGELFF
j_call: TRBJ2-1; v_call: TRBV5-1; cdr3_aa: CASSWTSGLGNEQFF
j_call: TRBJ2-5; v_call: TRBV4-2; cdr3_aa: CASSQGIAGQETQYF
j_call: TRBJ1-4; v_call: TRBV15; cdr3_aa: CATSRDFAGEKLFF
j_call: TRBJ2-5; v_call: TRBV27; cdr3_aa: CASSRLLQKTQYF
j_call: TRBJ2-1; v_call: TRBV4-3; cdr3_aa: CASSQMGGIYNEQFF
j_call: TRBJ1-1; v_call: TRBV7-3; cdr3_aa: CASSIYPNTEAFF
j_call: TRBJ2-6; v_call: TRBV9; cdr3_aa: CASSLAGHGPGANVLTF
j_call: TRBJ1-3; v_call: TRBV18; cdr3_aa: CASSTSQGSGNTIYF
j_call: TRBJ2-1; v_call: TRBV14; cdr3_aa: CASSRLKLAGYNEQFF
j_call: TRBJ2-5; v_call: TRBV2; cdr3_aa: CASSDWGGGQETQYF
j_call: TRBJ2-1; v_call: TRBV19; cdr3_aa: CASSISITSTGHNEQFF
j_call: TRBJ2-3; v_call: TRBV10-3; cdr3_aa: CAISPALAGRDTQYF
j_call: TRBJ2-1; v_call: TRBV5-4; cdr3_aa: CASSSRNEQFF
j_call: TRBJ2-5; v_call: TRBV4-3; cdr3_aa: CASSQDATAETQYF
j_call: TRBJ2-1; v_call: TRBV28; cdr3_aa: CASSFTVSLYNEQFF
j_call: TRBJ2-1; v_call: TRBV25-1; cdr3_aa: CASSELGGFSYNEQFF
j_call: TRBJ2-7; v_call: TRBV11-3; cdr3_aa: CASSRRGRYEQYF
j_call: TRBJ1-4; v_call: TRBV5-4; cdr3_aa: CASSLAGATNEKLFF
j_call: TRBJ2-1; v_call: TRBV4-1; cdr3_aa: CASSQGRSGRIYNEQFF
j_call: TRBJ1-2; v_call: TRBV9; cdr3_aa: CASSVDGHGYTF
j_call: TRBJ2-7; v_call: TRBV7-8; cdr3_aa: CASSLWTGLSEQYF
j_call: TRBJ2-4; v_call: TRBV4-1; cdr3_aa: CASSQDPTSGLAKNIQYF
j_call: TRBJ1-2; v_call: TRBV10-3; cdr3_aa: CATRGQAYGYTF
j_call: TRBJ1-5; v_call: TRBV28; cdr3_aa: CASSLLLGQANQPQHF
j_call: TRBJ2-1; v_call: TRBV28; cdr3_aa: CASSLPGRGGEQFF
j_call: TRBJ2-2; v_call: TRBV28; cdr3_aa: CASSSTGVGAGELFF
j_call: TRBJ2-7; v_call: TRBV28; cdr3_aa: CASRLTGSEQYF
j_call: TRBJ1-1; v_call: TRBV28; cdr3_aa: CASSFYPSGAFF
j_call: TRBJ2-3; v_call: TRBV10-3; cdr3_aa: CAINRQGTTDTQYF
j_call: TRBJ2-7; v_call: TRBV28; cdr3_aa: CASSPWTGGEQYF
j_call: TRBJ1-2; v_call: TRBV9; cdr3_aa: CASSVEWGGYTF
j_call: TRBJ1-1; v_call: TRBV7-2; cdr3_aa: CASSLDSNTEAFF
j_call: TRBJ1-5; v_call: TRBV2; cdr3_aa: CASNNRALGNQPQHF
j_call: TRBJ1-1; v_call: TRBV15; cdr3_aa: CATSRDSSNTEAFF
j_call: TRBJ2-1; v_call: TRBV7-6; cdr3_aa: CASSLPGPVTNEQFF
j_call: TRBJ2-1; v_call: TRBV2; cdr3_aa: CASKGFSSVSYNEQFF
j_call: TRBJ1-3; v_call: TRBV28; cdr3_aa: CATRTGDGFSGNTIYF
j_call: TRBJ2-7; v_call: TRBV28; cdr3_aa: CASSLAAPNEQYF
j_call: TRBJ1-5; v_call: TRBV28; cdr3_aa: CASSIFEELNQPQHF
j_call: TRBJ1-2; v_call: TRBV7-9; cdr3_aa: CASTRQGAVYGYTF
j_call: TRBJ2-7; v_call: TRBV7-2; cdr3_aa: CASSTLSYEQYF
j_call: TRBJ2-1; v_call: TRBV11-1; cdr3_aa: CASSLTGNEQFF
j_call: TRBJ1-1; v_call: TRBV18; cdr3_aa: CASSPRAGYMNTEAFF
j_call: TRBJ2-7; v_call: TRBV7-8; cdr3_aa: CASSLRLGADEQYF
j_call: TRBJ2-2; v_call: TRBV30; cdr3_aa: CAWSVLRGLAGGPGAGELFF
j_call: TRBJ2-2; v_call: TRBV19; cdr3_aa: CASGRGDRVGELFF
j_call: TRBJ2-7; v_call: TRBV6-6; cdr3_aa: CASSYEGGVLGQYF
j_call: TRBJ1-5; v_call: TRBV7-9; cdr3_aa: CASSFQGLGNQPQHF
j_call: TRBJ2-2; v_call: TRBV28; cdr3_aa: CASSLAGHTGELFF
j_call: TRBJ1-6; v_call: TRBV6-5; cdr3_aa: CASSYNGNNSPLHF
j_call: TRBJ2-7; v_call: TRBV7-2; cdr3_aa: CASSLAQDRVTEQYF
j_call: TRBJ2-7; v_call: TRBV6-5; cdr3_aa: CASSYDGSGRPGEQYF
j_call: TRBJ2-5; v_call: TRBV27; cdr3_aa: CASNSLGGQETQYF
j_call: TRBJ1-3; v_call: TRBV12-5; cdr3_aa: CASGLSARATIYF
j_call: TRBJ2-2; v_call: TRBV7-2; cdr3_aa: CASSLVGNGYTGELFF
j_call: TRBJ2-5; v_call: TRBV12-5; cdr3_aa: CASGSGTDPITETQYF